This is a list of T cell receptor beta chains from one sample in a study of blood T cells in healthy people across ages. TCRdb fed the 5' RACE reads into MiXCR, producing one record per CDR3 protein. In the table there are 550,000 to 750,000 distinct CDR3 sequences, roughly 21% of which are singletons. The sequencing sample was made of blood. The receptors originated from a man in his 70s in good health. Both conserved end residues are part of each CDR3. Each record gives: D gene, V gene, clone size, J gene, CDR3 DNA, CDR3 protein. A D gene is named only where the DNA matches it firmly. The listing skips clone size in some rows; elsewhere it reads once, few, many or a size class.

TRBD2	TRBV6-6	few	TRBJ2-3	TGTGCCAGCAGTTACTCCCGACTAGCGAGAGATACGCAGTATTTT	CASSYSRLARDTQYF
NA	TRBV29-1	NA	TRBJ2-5	TGCAGCGCTCAACGGGAGAGCGGCGTAGAGACCCAGTACTTC	CSAQRESGVETQYF
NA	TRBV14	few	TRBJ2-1	TGTGCCAGCAGCCAAGGGTGGGCAGGAACCTACAATGAGCAGTTCTTC	CASSQGWAGTYNEQFF
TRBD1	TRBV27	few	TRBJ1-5	TGTGCCAGCAGCTCCGGGACAGGGGGTGCAGATACGCAGCATTTT	CASSSGTGGADTQHF
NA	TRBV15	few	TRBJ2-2	TGTGCCACCAGCAGAGATCTCCCGGGGTCGAACACCGGGGAACTGTTTTTT	CATSRDLPGSNTGELFF
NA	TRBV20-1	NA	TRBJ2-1	TGCAGTGCTAGGGACGAATTCTACAATGAGCAGTTCTTC	CSARDEFYNEQFF
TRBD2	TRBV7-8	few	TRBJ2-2	TGTGCCAGCAGCTTAGTCGCGGGGGGAACCGGGGAGCTGTTTTTT	CASSLVAGGTGELFF
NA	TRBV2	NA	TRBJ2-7	TGTGCCAGCAAGGGTTTGACGATATCCTCCTACGAGCAGTACTTC	CASKGLTISSYEQYF
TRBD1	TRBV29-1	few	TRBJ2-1	TGCAGCGTTGTGCGGCAGGGGGCTTTTGTTGAGCGGTTCTTC	CSVVRQGAFVERFF
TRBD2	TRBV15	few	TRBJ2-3	TGTGCCACCAGCAGAGAGGGGAATAGCGGGAGTGATACGCAGTATTTT	CATSREGNSGSDTQYF
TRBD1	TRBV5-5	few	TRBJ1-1	TGTGCCAGCAGCTTACAGGGGCCCTTGAACACTGAAGCTTTCTTT	CASSLQGPLNTEAFF
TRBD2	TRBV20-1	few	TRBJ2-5	TGCAGTGCTACCTACGGGACTAGCGGGAGCGAGACCCAGTACTTC	CSATYGTSGSETQYF
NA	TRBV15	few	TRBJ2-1	TGTGCCACCAGCAGAGATCTCGATAGCTCCTACAATGAGCAGTTCTTC	CATSRDLDSSYNEQFF
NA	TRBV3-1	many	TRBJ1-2	TGTGCCAGCAGCCAAGAAGGCAGGAACTATGGCTACACCTTC	CASSQEGRNYGYTF
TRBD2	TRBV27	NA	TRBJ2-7	TGTGCCAGCAGTTTGCGGGGGACTAGGCCCTACGAGCAGTACTTC	CASSLRGTRPYEQYF
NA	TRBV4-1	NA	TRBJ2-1	TGCGCCAGCAGCCAAGAATCCGTGGATTACAATGAGCAGTTCTTC	CASSQESVDYNEQFF
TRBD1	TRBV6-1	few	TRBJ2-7	TGTGCCAGCAGCGCCGGACAGGGTCATTCCTACGAGCAGTACTTC	CASSAGQGHSYEQYF
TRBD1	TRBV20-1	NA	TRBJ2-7	TGCAGTGCCGCGGGACAGGGGACCTTCGGCGAGCAGTACTTC	CSAAGQGTFGEQYF
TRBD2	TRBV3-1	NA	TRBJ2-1	TGTGCCAGCACCCGGACTAGCGGGAGGGCCTACAATGAGCAGTTCTTC	CASTRTSGRAYNEQFF
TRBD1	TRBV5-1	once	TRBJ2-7	TGCGCCAGCAGCAACGTCGCCGGGACAGGGGGCGTCGAGCAGTACTTC	CASSNVAGTGGVEQYF
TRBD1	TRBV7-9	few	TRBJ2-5	TGTGCCAGCAGCTTAGGGGACAGGAGAATCTTGTACCAAGAGACCCAGTACTTC	CASSLGDRRILYQETQYF
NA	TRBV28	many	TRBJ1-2	TGTGCCAGCAGTTTAACGGGCCGAAACTATGGCTACACCTTC	CASSLTGRNYGYTF
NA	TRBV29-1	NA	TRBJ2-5	TGCAGCGGCAGCGGGCAAGAGACCCAGTACTTC	CSGSGQETQYF
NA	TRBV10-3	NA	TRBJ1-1	TGTGCCATCAGTGAGGATACACGAGGATTCAGGAACACTGAAGCTTTCTTT	CAISEDTRGFRNTEAFF
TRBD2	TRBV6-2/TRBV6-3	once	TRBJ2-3	TGTGCCAGCAGTCCACCACCGGGAGGTACGCAGTATTTT	CASSPPPGGTQYF
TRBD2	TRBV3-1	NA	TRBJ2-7	TGTGCCAGCAGCCAAGTCTCGCGACTAGCGGGATATTACGAGCAGTACTTC	CASSQVSRLAGYYEQYF
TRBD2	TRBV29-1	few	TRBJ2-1	TGCAGCGTTGGAGGACTAGCGGCCTACAATGAGCAGTTCTTC	CSVGGLAAYNEQFF
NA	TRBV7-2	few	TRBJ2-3	TGTGCCAGCAGCTCAGGACCAGCCCATAGCACAGATACGCAGTATTTT	CASSSGPAHSTDTQYF
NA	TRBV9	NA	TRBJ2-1	TGTGCCAGCAGCGTAGACAGAACCCCTCCCTACAATGAGCAGTTCTTC	CASSVDRTPPYNEQFF
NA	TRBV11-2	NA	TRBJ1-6	TGTGCCAGCAGCTTAGGATTCGGCGATAATTCACCCCTCCACTTT	CASSLGFGDNSPLHF
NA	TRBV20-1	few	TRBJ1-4	TGCAGTGCGGCGAAAGGGGAGTCGGCAACTAATGAAAAACTGTTTTTT	CSAAKGESATNEKLFF
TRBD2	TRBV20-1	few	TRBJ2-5	TGCAGTGCTAGAGATGGAGGGGAGGGAGAGACCCAGTACTTC	CSARDGGEGETQYF
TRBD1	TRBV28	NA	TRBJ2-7	TGTGCCAGCAGGGGGACAGGGGATTCCTACGAGCAGTACTTC	CASRGTGDSYEQYF
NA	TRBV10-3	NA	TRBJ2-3	TGTGCCATCAACTCGATTCTTGAGGGAGATACGCAGTATTTT	CAINSILEGDTQYF
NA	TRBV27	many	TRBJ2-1	TGTGCCAGCAGCACCGGGACCCCCTACAATGAGCAGTTCTTC	CASSTGTPYNEQFF
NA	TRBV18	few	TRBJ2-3	TGTGCCAGCTCACAGGGGCTTGGCGATACGCAGTATTTT	CASSQGLGDTQYF
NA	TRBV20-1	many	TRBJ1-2	TGCAGTGCCAGTGCGCTAGCTAACTATGGCTACACCTTC	CSASALANYGYTF
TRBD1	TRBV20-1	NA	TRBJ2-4	TGCAGTGCTAGAGACAGGGGGTACAAAAACATTCAGTACTTC	CSARDRGYKNIQYF
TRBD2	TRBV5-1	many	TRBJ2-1	TGCGCCAGCAGCCCGGGACTAGCGGGAGGGCTTCACTACAATGAGCAGTTCTTC	CASSPGLAGGLHYNEQFF
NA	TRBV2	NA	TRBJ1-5	TGTGCCAGCAGTGAAGTGGGGGATCAGCCCCAGCATTTT	CASSEVGDQPQHF
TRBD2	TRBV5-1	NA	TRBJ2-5	TGCGCCAGCAGCTTTCCCCTGGCTAGCGGGAGTACCGAAGAGACCCAGTACTTC	CASSFPLASGSTEETQYF
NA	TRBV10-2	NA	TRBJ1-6	TGCGCCAGCAGCCGGAATGAGGATGGTTCACCCCTCCACTTT	CASSRNEDGSPLHF
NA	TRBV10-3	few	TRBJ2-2	TGTGCCATCAGTGAGTCGTCAGGCGGGCCCGGGCCCGGGGAGCTGTTTTTT	CAISESSGGPGPGELFF
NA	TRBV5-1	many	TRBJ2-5	TGCGCCAGCAGCTTTGGGGGGCGTCAAGAGACCCAGTACTTC	CASSFGGRQETQYF
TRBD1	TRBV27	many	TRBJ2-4	TGTGCCAGCAGTCCCTCGGACAGGGGGAAAAACATTCAGTACTTC	CASSPSDRGKNIQYF